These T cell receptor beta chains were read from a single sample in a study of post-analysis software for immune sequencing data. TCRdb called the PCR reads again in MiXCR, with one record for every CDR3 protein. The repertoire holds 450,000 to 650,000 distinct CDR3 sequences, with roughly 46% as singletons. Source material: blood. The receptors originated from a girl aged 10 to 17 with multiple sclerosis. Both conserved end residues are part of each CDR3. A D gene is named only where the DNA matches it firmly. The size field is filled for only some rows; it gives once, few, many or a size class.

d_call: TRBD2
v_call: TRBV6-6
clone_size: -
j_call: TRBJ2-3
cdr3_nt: TGTGCCAGCAGTACTAGCGGGAGGTGGGATACGCAGTATTTT
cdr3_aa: CASSTSGRWDTQYF

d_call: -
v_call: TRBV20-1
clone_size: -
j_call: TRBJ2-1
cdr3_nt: TGCAGTGCTAGAGGAGCGCCTGCCGAGTACAATGAGCAGTTCTTC
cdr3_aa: CSARGAPAEYNEQFF

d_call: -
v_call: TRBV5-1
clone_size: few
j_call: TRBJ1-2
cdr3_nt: TGCGCCAGCAGCGCCCACCAGACAGGTTTAGACACCTATGGCTACACCTTC
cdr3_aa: CASSAHQTGLDTYGYTF

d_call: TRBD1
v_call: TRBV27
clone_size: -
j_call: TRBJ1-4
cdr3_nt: TGTGCCAGCAGTTTCAGGGGGCCTGCTAATGAAAAACTGTTTTTT
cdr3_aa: CASSFRGPANEKLFF

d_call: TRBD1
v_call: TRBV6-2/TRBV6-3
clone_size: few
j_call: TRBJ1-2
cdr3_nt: TGTGCCAGCAGCCGGATTGGACAGGGGGCGAGTGGCTACACCTTC
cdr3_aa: CASSRIGQGASGYTF

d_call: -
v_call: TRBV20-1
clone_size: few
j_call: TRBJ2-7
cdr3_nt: TGCAGTGCTATTACACAGGATCTAGTCTCCTACGAGCAGTACTTC
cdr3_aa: CSAITQDLVSYEQYF

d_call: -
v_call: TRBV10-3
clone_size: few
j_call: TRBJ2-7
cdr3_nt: TGTGCCATCAGGGGCGGAGGAGAAGACGAGCAGTACTTC
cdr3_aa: CAIRGGGEDEQYF

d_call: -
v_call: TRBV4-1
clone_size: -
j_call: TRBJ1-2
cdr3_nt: TGCGCCAGCAGCCAAGATCACACAGTCTATGGCTACACCTTC
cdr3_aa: CASSQDHTVYGYTF

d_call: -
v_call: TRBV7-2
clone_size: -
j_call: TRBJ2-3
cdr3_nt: TGTGCCAGCAGCTTAGCGGGTTCGGCAGATACGCAGTATTTT
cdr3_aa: CASSLAGSADTQYF

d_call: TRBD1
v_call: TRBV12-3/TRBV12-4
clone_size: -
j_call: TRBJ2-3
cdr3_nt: TGTGCCAGCAGTTCCGGCGACAGGGCGTTGAAAGATACGCAGTATTTT
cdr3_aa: CASSSGDRALKDTQYF

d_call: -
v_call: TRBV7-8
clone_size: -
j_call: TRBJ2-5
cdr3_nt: TGTGCCAGCAGCACCGTGGGCGGGATGGAGACCCAGTACTTC
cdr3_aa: CASSTVGGMETQYF

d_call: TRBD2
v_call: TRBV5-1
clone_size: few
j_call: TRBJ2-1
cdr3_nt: TGCGCCAGCAGTCCTCTAGCGGGAGAGCTGGGTGAGCAGTTCTTC
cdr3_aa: CASSPLAGELGEQFF

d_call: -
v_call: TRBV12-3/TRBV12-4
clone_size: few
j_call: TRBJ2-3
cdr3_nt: TGTGCCAGCAGTTTATATAGAGATACGCAGTATTTT
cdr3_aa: CASSLYRDTQYF

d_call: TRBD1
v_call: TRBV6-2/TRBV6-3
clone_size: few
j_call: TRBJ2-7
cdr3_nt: TGTGCCAGCAGCCCCCTAGACAGGGGGGCCCCAGTATACGAGCAGTACTTC
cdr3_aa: CASSPLDRGAPVYEQYF

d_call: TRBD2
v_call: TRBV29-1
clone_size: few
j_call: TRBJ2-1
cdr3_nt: TGCAGCGTTGAAGATTGGCGGGAGTCTGGTGAGCAGTTCTTC
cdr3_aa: CSVEDWRESGEQFF

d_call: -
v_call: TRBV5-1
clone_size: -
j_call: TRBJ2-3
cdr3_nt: TGCGCCAGCAGCTTGTCTGAAGATACGCAGTATTTT
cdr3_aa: CASSLSEDTQYF

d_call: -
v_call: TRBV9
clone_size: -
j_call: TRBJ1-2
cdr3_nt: TGTGCCAGCAGCGATACAGGGTTCTATGGCTACACCTTC
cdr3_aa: CASSDTGFYGYTF

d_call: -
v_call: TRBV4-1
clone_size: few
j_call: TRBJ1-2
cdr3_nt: TGCGCCAGCAGCCAAGAGCGGGGCCGCTATGGCTACACCTTC
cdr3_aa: CASSQERGRYGYTF

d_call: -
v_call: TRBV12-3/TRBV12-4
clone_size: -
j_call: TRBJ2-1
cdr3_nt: TGTGCCAGCAGGGAAAGATCGTCTGAGCAGTTCTTC
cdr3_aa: CASRERSSEQFF

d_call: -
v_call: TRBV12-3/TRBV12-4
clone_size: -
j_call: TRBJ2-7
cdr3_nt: TGTGCCAGCAGTTTATCGTCCGCCTACGAGCAGTACTTC
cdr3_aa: CASSLSSAYEQYF

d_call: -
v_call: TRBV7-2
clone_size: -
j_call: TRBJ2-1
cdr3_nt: TGTGCCAGCAGCGCCCGGATGAACAATGAGCAGTTCTTC
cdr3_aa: CASSARMNNEQFF

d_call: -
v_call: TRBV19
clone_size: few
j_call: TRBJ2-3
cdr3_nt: TGTGCCAGTAGTTTGGGCGACAGGTCCACAGATACGCAGTATTTT
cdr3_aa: CASSLGDRSTDTQYF

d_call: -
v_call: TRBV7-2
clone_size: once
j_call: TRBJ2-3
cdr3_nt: TGTGCCAGCAGCTTTGGGAATCCCTATAGCACAGATACGCAGTATTTT
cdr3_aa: CASSFGNPYSTDTQYF

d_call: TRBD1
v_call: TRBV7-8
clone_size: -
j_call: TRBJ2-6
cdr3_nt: TGTGCCAGCAGCCAGGGACAGTCTAGCTCTGGGGCCAACGTCCTGACTTTC
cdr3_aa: CASSQGQSSSGANVLTF

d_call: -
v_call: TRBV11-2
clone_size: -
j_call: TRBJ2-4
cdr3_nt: TGTGCCAGCAGCTTACGTTCCTACGCGGCCAAAAACATTCAGTACTTC
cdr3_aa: CASSLRSYAAKNIQYF

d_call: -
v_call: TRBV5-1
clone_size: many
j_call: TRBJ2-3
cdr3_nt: TGTGCCAGCAGCTTGGAGACAGATACGCAGTATTTT
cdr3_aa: CASSLETDTQYF

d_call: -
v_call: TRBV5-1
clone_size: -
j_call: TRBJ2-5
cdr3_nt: TGCGCCAGCACCCAAGTAGACTCTTATGTGACCCAGTACTTC
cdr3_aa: CASTQVDSYVTQYF

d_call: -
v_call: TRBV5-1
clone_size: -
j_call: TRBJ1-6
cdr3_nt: TGCGCCAGCAGCCCAGGGGTTGTGGATAATTCACCCCTCCACTTT
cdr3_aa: CASSPGVVDNSPLHF

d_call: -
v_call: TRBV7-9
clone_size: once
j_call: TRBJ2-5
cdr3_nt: TGTGCCATCGGGGGAGTGGATGGCAGGGTTACGTATGAGCAGTACTTC
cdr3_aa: CAIGGVDGRVTYEQYF

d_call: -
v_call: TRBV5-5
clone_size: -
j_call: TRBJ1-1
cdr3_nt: TGTGCCAGCAGCCCATTTCCAGGGTGGGACACTGAAGCTTTCTTT
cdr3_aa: CASSPFPGWDTEAFF

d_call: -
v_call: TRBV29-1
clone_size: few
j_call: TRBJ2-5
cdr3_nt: TGCAGCGTTGAGCCTCAAGAGACCCAGTACTTC
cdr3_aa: CSVEPQETQYF

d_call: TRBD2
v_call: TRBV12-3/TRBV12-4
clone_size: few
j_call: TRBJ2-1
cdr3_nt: TGTGCCAGCCCTTGGAGCGCTAGCGGGAGCTACAATGAGCAGTTCTTC
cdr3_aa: CASPWSASGSYNEQFF

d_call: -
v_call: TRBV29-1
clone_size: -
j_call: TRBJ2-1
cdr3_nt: TGCAGCGGAAGGACTACCCACAATGAGCAGTTCTTC
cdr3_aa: CSGRTTHNEQFF

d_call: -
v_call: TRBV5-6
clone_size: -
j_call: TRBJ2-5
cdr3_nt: TGTGCCAGCAGCTTACGAGCTGTCGAGACCCAGTACTTC
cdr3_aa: CASSLRAVETQYF

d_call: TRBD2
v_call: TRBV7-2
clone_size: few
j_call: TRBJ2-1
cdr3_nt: TGTGCCAGCAGCTTAGGGACTAGCGGGGACTACAATGAGCAGTTCTTC
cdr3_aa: CASSLGTSGDYNEQFF

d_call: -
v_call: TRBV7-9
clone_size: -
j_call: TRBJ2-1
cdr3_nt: TGTGCCAGCAGCTTATTTAGATACAATGAGCAGTTCTTC
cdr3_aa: CASSLFRYNEQFF

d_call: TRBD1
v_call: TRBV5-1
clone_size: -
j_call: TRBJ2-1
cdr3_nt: TGCGCCAGCGGGACAGGGAGGGACAATGAGCAGTTCTTC
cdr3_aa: CASGTGRDNEQFF

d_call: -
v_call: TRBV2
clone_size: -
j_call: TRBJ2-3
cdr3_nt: TGTGCCAGCAGTGAAGAATCCCCAGGGAGCGCAGATACGCAGTATTTT
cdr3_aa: CASSEESPGSADTQYF

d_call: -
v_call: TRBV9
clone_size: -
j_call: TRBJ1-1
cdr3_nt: TGTGCCAGCAGCTGGGGGTCCCTGAACACTGAAGCTTTCTTT
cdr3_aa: CASSWGSLNTEAFF

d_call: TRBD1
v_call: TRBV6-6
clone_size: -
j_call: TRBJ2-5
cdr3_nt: TGTGCCAGCAGTTACAGTGGACAGGGGTACCAAGAGACCCAGTACTTC
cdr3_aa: CASSYSGQGYQETQYF